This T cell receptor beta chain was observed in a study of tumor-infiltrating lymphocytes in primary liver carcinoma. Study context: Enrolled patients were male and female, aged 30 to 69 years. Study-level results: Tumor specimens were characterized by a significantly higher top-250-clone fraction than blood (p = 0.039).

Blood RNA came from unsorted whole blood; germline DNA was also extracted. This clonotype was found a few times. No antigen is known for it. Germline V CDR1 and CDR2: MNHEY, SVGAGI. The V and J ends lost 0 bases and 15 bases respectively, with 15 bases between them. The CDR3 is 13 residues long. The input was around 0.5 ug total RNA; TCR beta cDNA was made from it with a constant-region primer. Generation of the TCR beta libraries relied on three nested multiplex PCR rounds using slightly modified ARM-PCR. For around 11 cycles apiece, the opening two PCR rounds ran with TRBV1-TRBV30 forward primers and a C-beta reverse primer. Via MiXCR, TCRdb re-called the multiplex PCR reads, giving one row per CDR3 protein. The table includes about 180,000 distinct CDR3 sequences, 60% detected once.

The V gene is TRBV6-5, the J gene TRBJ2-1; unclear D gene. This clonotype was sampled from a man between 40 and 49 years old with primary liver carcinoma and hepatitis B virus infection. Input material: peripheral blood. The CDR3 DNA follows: TGTGCCAGCAGTTACTCGATAGAGGTGGCGCGGTTCTTC. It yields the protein CASSYSIEVARFF.